This T cell receptor (beta chain) emerged from a study of molecular identifiers for immune sequencing clone quantification. The table lists this clonotype with many counts. Its antigen is unidentified. Previously described methods and listed TCR primers were employed for the bulk TCR libraries. Each CDR3 protein is one row after TCRdb ran MiXCR on the PCR reads. Of hundreds of thousands of distinct CDR3 sequences listed, about 25% are singletons. Germline-derived CDR1 and CDR2 are SEHNR and FQNEAQ (reference sequence). V gave up 6 bases and J gave up 1 base, with 5 bases separating them. CDR3 length: 12 amino acids. Study-level results: One cell's worth of spiked Jurkat TCR RNA was reportedly detectable among roughly 1 million naive cells. Clones that exceeded 20 RNA copies held over 99% of effector molecules, yet under 1% in naive cells. Barcode sharing among identical TCR molecules could make large clones appear smaller.

The TCR comes from a human donor in good health. Some libraries in this study had Jurkat cell RNA spiked in. Sequenced input: naive CD8+ T cells from blood, with Jurkat cell RNA spiked in. Subset noted: FACS-sorted CD8+CD4-CCR7+CD45RA+ naive T cells. The V and J genes are TRBV7-9 and TRBJ2-3, with D possibly being TRBD2 (5 bases). The CDR3 DNA sequence: TGTGCCAGCAGGAGGGGCACAGATACGCAGTATTTT. It yields the protein CASRRGTDTQYF.